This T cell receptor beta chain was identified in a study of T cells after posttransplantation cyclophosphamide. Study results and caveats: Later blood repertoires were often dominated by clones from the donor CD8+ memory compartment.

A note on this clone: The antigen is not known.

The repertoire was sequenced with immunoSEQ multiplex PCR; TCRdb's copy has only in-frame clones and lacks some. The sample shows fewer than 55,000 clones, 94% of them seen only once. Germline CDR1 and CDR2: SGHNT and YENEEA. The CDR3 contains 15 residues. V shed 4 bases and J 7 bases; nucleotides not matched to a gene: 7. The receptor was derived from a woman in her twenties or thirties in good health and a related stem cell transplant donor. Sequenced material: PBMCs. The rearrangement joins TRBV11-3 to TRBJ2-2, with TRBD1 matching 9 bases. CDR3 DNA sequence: TGTGCCAGCAGCTCCGGACAGGGGAAGGGCGGGGAGCTGTTTTTT. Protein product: CASSSGQGKGGELFF.